Listed below are T cell receptor beta chains from one sample, sequenced in a study of blood T cell repertoires in COVID-19. Assay: immunoSEQ multiplex PCR; the TCRdb copy retains only in-frame clones and omits some. The data hold around 330,000 clones, with 75% to 90% observed a single time. Sequencing input: PBMCs or T cells enriched from blood (not recorded which). All receptors derive from a man between 60 and 75 years old who had recovered from COVID-19. Each CDR3 is given with its conserved first and last residue. The order of the fields is CDR3 DNA, CDR3 protein, D gene, V gene, clone size, J gene. D genes are given only for firm matches. Clone size, where shown, is once, few, many, or a class for clones that have expanded.

DNA: TGCGCCAGCAGCCAAGAGGGGCAGGGTCTGGGAGAGCAGTACTTC; CDR3: CASSQEGQGLGEQYF; D: -; V: TRBV4-1; size: -; J: TRBJ2-7
DNA: TGTGCCAGCAGCCAAGTCCAGCCGATCTGGACTAGCGGGAGGGCCTCCTACGAGCAGTACTTC; CDR3: CASSQVQPIWTSGRASYEQYF; D: TRBD2; V: TRBV3-1/TRBV3-2; size: -; J: TRBJ2-7
DNA: TGTGCCAGCAGCCAGGAGGGGACTAGCCGCACCGGGGAGCTGTTTTTT; CDR3: CASSQEGTSRTGELFF; D: TRBD2; V: TRBV3-1/TRBV3-2; size: once; J: TRBJ2-2
DNA: TGTGCCAGCAGCCGGACAGACTACGAGCAGTACTTC; CDR3: CASSRTDYEQYF; D: -; V: TRBV3-1/TRBV3-2; size: -; J: TRBJ2-7
DNA: TGTGCCAGCAGCGTATCGGAGGGGGCGTACCAAGAGACCCAGTACTTC; CDR3: CASSVSEGAYQETQYF; D: -; V: TRBV9; size: -; J: TRBJ2-5
DNA: TGTGCCAGCTCACCCGGTAATAATTCACCCCTCCACTTT; CDR3: CASSPGNNSPLHF; D: -; V: TRBV18; size: -; J: TRBJ1-6
DNA: TGTGCCAGCAGTTTGATACAGGGCAATCAGCCCCAGCATTTT; CDR3: CASSLIQGNQPQHF; D: -; V: TRBV28; size: once; J: TRBJ1-5
DNA: TGTGCCAGCAGCTCGCAAGAGGGCCCCACAGATACGCAGTATTTT; CDR3: CASSSQEGPTDTQYF; D: -; V: TRBV4-2; size: -; J: TRBJ2-3
DNA: TGTGCCAGCAGTTCGGTCGTCCACGCCAGGGTCACAGATACGCAGTATTTT; CDR3: CASSSVVHARVTDTQYF; D: -; V: TRBV25-1; size: -; J: TRBJ2-3
DNA: TGCAGTGCTAGAGAGTACACAGCCCAGCATTTT; CDR3: CSAREYTAQHF; D: -; V: TRBV20-1; size: once; J: TRBJ1-5
DNA: TGTGCCAGCAGCCAATATCAGGGGAGCATGCCCGGCTACACCTTC; CDR3: CASSQYQGSMPGYTF; D: -; V: TRBV16; size: -; J: TRBJ1-2
DNA: TGTGCCAGCAGCAGGGACAGGGGAAGCGGCTACACCTTC; CDR3: CASSRDRGSGYTF; D: TRBD1; V: TRBV7-9; size: -; J: TRBJ1-2
DNA: TGTGCCAGTACCACCCCTCCCACTAGCGGGAAGGACGAGCAGTACTTC; CDR3: CASTTPPTSGKDEQYF; D: TRBD2; V: TRBV19; size: few; J: TRBJ2-7
DNA: TGTGCCAGCTCACCAAGGAGACAGGGCTACAATGAGCAGTTCTTC; CDR3: CASSPRRQGYNEQFF; D: TRBD1; V: TRBV18; size: once; J: TRBJ2-1
DNA: TGTGCCAGCAGCACAAACAGGGGAGGATTAGACACAGATACGCAGTATTTT; CDR3: CASSTNRGGLDTDTQYF; D: -; V: TRBV11-2; size: -; J: TRBJ2-3
DNA: TGCGCCAGCAGCTTGGCGGGACAGTCCTCGGAAGATACGCAGTATTTT; CDR3: CASSLAGQSSEDTQYF; D: TRBD1; V: TRBV5-1; size: -; J: TRBJ2-3
DNA: TGTGCCAGCAGCGCCCGTGGAGGGGAGCGGGAGGGAGTAGACGGGGAGCTGTTTTTT; CDR3: CASSARGGEREGVDGELFF; D: TRBD2; V: TRBV2; size: -; J: TRBJ2-2
DNA: TGTGCCAGCAGTGAACGGGGGGAATCCGAAAAACTGTTTTTT; CDR3: CASSERGESEKLFF; D: -; V: TRBV2; size: once; J: TRBJ1-4
DNA: TGTGCCAGCAGCGGGAACAGGGTACCGCCGGGCCATGAGCAGTTCTTC; CDR3: CASSGNRVPPGHEQFF; D: -; V: TRBV9; size: few; J: TRBJ2-1
DNA: TGCAGCGTTGTTTTCGGCTCCTACAATGAGCAGTTCTTC; CDR3: CSVVFGSYNEQFF; D: -; V: TRBV29-1; size: -; J: TRBJ2-1
DNA: TGTGCCAGCAGCAAAGCCGGGACTAGCGGGAGCCCACCGGACGAACAGTACTTC; CDR3: CASSKAGTSGSPPDEQYF; D: -; V: TRBV21-1; size: -; J: TRBJ2-7
DNA: TGTGCCAGCAGTACGGACTTCGGGGAGCTGTTTTTT; CDR3: CASSTDFGELFF; D: -; V: TRBV6-2/TRBV6-3; size: -; J: TRBJ2-2
DNA: TGTGCCAGCTCACCAAGCTCCTCGGGGGGTTTTCAGCCCCAGCATTTT; CDR3: CASSPSSSGGFQPQHF; D: -; V: TRBV18; size: -; J: TRBJ1-5
DNA: TGTGCCAGCAGACGGAGAGGACAGGCCCAAGAGACCCAGTACTTC; CDR3: CASRRRGQAQETQYF; D: TRBD1; V: TRBV9; size: -; J: TRBJ2-5
DNA: TGTGCCAGCAGTTTACTCGATGGCTACACCTTC; CDR3: CASSLLDGYTF; D: -; V: TRBV28; size: -; J: TRBJ1-2
DNA: TGTGCCAGCTCACCAGACAAGGGGCCCGTTCAGCCCCAGCATTTT; CDR3: CASSPDKGPVQPQHF; D: -; V: TRBV18; size: -; J: TRBJ1-5
DNA: TGCGCCAGCAGGGTAGAGGTCTCCGGGGAGCTGTTTTTT; CDR3: CASRVEVSGELFF; D: -; V: TRBV5-1; size: -; J: TRBJ2-2
DNA: TGTGCCAGCAGCCCGGGACAGGGAGGATTTAACATTCAGTACTTC; CDR3: CASSPGQGGFNIQYF; D: TRBD1; V: TRBV6-5; size: -; J: TRBJ2-4
DNA: TGTGCCACCAGCAGAGATCCGGGTAACACTGAAGCTTTCTTT; CDR3: CATSRDPGNTEAFF; D: -; V: TRBV15; size: -; J: TRBJ1-1
DNA: TGTGCCAGCAGTTACTTTGACTCCCTCCCCTACGAGCAGTACTTC; CDR3: CASSYFDSLPYEQYF; D: -; V: TRBV6-2/TRBV6-3; size: -; J: TRBJ2-7
DNA: TGCGCCAGCAGCCCGGGGTCGCAAGAGACCCAGTACTTC; CDR3: CASSPGSQETQYF; D: -; V: TRBV5-1; size: -; J: TRBJ2-5
DNA: TGTGCCAGCAGTGAATACGGGACAAGCTACGAGCAGTACTTC; CDR3: CASSEYGTSYEQYF; D: -; V: TRBV2; size: -; J: TRBJ2-7
DNA: TGTGCCAGCAGCTTAGAGGGAGGGTATCAGCCCCAGCATTTT; CDR3: CASSLEGGYQPQHF; D: -; V: TRBV7-2; size: -; J: TRBJ1-5
DNA: TGTGCCAGCTCACCTCTGCATGTACAGGGGGCTGCCGGGGAGCTGTTTTTT; CDR3: CASSPLHVQGAAGELFF; D: TRBD1; V: TRBV18; size: few; J: TRBJ2-2
DNA: TGTGCCAGCAGTCTGTGGGCCCCGGGACTACCTAGCACAGATACGCAGTATTTT; CDR3: CASSLWAPGLPSTDTQYF; D: TRBD2; V: TRBV27; size: -; J: TRBJ2-3
DNA: TGTGCCAGCAGCTTAGGGACAGGGGTAGGCTATGGCTACACCTTC; CDR3: CASSLGTGVGYGYTF; D: TRBD1; V: TRBV5-4; size: once; J: TRBJ1-2
DNA: TGTGCCAGTAGTAGGAGCAGTCAGGAGACCCAGTACTTC; CDR3: CASSRSSQETQYF; D: -; V: TRBV19; size: -; J: TRBJ2-5
DNA: TGTGCCAGCACCTCAGGGGGACTGAGATACCAAGAGACCCAGTACTTC; CDR3: CASTSGGLRYQETQYF; D: -; V: TRBV7-9; size: -; J: TRBJ2-5
DNA: TGTGCCAGCAGCCTCGGACAGGGTTCGGATACGCAGTATTTT; CDR3: CASSLGQGSDTQYF; D: TRBD1; V: TRBV5-4; size: -; J: TRBJ2-3
DNA: TGTGCCATCAGTGACAGACAGGGATCCTCCTCCTACGAGCAGTACTTC; CDR3: CAISDRQGSSSYEQYF; D: TRBD1; V: TRBV10-3; size: few; J: TRBJ2-7
DNA: TGTGCCACCAGTGGTACCCCCGGCTCTGGGGCCAACGTCCTGACTTTC; CDR3: CATSGTPGSGANVLTF; D: -; V: TRBV24-1; size: -; J: TRBJ2-6
DNA: TGTGCCAGCGGCCTAGCGGGAGGAGCGAACACCGGGGAGCTGTTTTTT; CDR3: CASGLAGGANTGELFF; D: TRBD2; V: TRBV7-3; size: -; J: TRBJ2-2